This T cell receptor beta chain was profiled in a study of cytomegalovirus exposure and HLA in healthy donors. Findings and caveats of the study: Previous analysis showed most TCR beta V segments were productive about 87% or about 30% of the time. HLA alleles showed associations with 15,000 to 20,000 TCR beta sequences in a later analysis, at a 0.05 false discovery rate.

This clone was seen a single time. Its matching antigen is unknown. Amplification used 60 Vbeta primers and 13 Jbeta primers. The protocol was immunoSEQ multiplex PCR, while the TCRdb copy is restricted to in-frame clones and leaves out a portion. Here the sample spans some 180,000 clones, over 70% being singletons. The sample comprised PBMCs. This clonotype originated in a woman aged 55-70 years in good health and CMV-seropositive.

DNA of the CDR3: TGTGCCAGCAGCCCCCCCGTCCCGGGGACTGAAGCTTTCTTT. Its protein is CASSPPVPGTEAFF. The V gene is TRBV9, the J gene TRBJ1-1; D remains ambiguous. V lost 4 bases and J 5 bases, leaving 15 bases between the germline ends. This CDR3 comprises 14 residues. CDR1 and CDR2 from the germline V gene are SGDLS and YYNGEE.